The rows below give T cell receptor beta chains drawn from one sample of a study of cytomegalovirus exposure and HLA in healthy donors. Repertoires were generated with immunoSEQ multiplex PCR, while TCRdb's copy carries only in-frame clones and drops some. The sample records roughly 330,000 clones, 75% to 90% being singletons. The sequencing sample was made of PBMCs. The origin of the receptors is a woman under 40 in good health and CMV-seropositive. The CDR3 runs from the conserved cysteine through the conserved F or W. The D gene is left open where the match is weak. Size is omitted from some rows. Given values are once, few, many or a class for expanded clones.

CDR3nt	CDR3aa	d_gene	abundance	v_gene	j_gene
TGTGCCAGCAGACCGACAGACCCAAGGCCCCAGCATTTT	CASRPTDPRPQHF	NA	NA	TRBV6-1	TRBJ1-5
TGTGCCAGCAGTTACTCGACCTCCTACGAGCAGTACTTC	CASSYSTSYEQYF	NA	NA	TRBV6-7	TRBJ2-7
TGTGCCATCAGGGAGGACGCCAGCTATGGCTACACCTTC	CAIREDASYGYTF	NA	NA	TRBV10-3	TRBJ1-2
TGTGCCACCAGCAGAGATCAAGGGACAGGGAGAACCCAGCCCCAGCATTTT	CATSRDQGTGRTQPQHF	TRBD1	NA	TRBV15	TRBJ1-5
TGTGCCACCATGCTCCAAGAGACCCAGTACTTC	CATMLQETQYF	NA	NA	TRBV6-5	TRBJ2-5
TGTGCCAGCAGCGTTCGGACAGGGGGATACGAGCAGTACTTC	CASSVRTGGYEQYF	TRBD1	NA	TRBV9	TRBJ2-7
TGTGCCAGCTCAAAAGACAGGGGGCTTTACAATGAGCAGTTCTTC	CASSKDRGLYNEQFF	TRBD1	NA	TRBV18	TRBJ2-1
TGTGCCAGCAGGGACAGGGGGTACAGCAATCAGCCCCAGCATTTT	CASRDRGYSNQPQHF	TRBD1	NA	TRBV28	TRBJ1-5
TGTGCCAGTAGTATCCCCCCTGGGGGCTACAATGAGCAGTTCTTC	CASSIPPGGYNEQFF	NA	NA	TRBV19	TRBJ2-1
TGTGCCAGCAGTCCGGGATGGGACACCCTCTACGAGCAGTACTTC	CASSPGWDTLYEQYF	NA	NA	TRBV27	TRBJ2-7
TGTGCCAGCAGTTTATCTGCAGGGGAGCAGTTCTTC	CASSLSAGEQFF	NA	NA	TRBV27	TRBJ2-1
TGTGCCAGCAGCCATGTGTCGGGAGGCTATGGCTACACCTTC	CASSHVSGGYGYTF	NA	NA	TRBV6-6	TRBJ1-2
TGCGCCAGCAGCCAAGGAGTAATCACCGGGGAGCTGTTTTTT	CASSQGVITGELFF	NA	NA	TRBV4-1	TRBJ2-2
TGTGCCAGCTCACCAGGCCAGCAGGCTGGCGAGCAGTACTTC	CASSPGQQAGEQYF	NA	NA	TRBV18	TRBJ2-7
TGTGCCAGCTCACACTGGAATGAAAAACTGTTTTTT	CASSHWNEKLFF	NA	once	TRBV18	TRBJ1-4
TGTGCCAGCAGCTCCCGGGGTAACTATGGCTACACCTTC	CASSSRGNYGYTF	NA	NA	TRBV9	TRBJ1-2
TGTGCCAGCAGCCCGAGTGGGTCCTACGAGCAGTACTTC	CASSPSGSYEQYF	NA	NA	TRBV7-7	TRBJ2-7
TGTGCCAGTAGTATCGACCTGGGCAGGGAAGTCCTCAAGCAGTACTTC	CASSIDLGREVLKQYF	NA	few	TRBV19	TRBJ2-7
TGTGCCAGCAGTCCAGGGTTTGGGAGCTACGAGCAGTACTTC	CASSPGFGSYEQYF	NA	NA	TRBV7-6	TRBJ2-7
TGTGCCAGCAGCGTAGCCAGGACAGGCGGAACGCAGGAGCAGTACTTC	CASSVARTGGTQEQYF	TRBD1	NA	TRBV9	TRBJ2-7
TGCGCCAGCAGCCAAGCCCCCAGGGAGGGCGAGCAGTACTTC	CASSQAPREGEQYF	TRBD2	NA	TRBV4-3	TRBJ2-7
TGCAGCGTTGTTCCGGGACTAGCGGGAGGGCCGGATTCTGGGTGGGTCTACGAGCAGTACTTC	CSVVPGLAGGPDSGWVYEQYF	TRBD2	NA	TRBV29-1	TRBJ2-7
TGTGCCAGCAGTGAATCATGGCGGGGCAGTCAGCAGTTCTTC	CASSESWRGSQQFF	NA	NA	TRBV25-1	TRBJ2-1
TGTGCCAGCAGCCCGGGACTGGGAGCAACTAATGAAAAACTGTTTTTT	CASSPGLGATNEKLFF	NA	few	TRBV5-4	TRBJ1-4
TGTGCCAGCAGTCAGTCAGGGTTAGTGAACACTGAAGCTTTCTTT	CASSQSGLVNTEAFF	NA	NA	TRBV27	TRBJ1-1
TGTGCCAGCAGACCACTAGGATCGACAGGGGTCTCCTCCTACGAGCAGTACTTC	CASRPLGSTGVSSYEQYF	TRBD1	NA	TRBV28	TRBJ2-7
TGTGCCAGCAGTGTTAATCGTGATCAGCCCCAGCATTTT	CASSVNRDQPQHF	NA	NA	TRBV2	TRBJ1-5
TGCAGTGCAAGTCTTAACGGGGAGCTGTTTTTT	CSASLNGELFF	NA	NA	TRBV20-1	TRBJ2-2
TGTGCCAGCGGGCGAGATACGCAGTATTTT	CASGRDTQYF	NA	once	TRBV9	TRBJ2-3
TGTGCCAGCAACCCTCCTAACTCCTACGAGCAGTACTTC	CASNPPNSYEQYF	NA	NA	TRBV2	TRBJ2-7
TGTGCCAGCAGCGCCAGGGGGAGTGTGGGCACAGATACGCAGTATTTT	CASSARGSVGTDTQYF	TRBD1	NA	TRBV7-6	TRBJ2-3
TGTGCCAGCGGTCCTCGGTGGACCGGGGAGCTGTTTTTT	CASGPRWTGELFF	NA	NA	TRBV14	TRBJ2-2
TGTGCCAGCAGCCGGAGCGCGAACACTGAAGCTTTCTTT	CASSRSANTEAFF	NA	once	TRBV7-3	TRBJ1-1
TGTGCCAGCAGTTCACTAGCGGGAGGGGTAGGGGAGCAGTACTTC	CASSSLAGGVGEQYF	TRBD2	NA	TRBV27	TRBJ2-7
TGCAGCGTTGATGATCCGTGGGCAGGGGGCCACTCTGGGGCCAACGTCCTGACTTTC	CSVDDPWAGGHSGANVLTF	TRBD1	NA	TRBV29-1	TRBJ2-6
TGTGCCAGCAGCCAGCGGGCGGGAGGTGCAGATACGCAGTATTTT	CASSQRAGGADTQYF	TRBD2	NA	TRBV7-9	TRBJ2-3
TGTGCCAGCAGCTTAGGACTAGCGGGGCTCCAAGAGACCCAGTACTTC	CASSLGLAGLQETQYF	TRBD2	NA	TRBV9	TRBJ2-5
TGTGCCAGTAGTATCTCCTCTGGACTAGCGGGGCAAGAGACCCAGTACTTC	CASSISSGLAGQETQYF	TRBD2	NA	TRBV19	TRBJ2-5
TGTGCCTGGAGTCCGACCAACAATGAGCAGTTCTTC	CAWSPTNNEQFF	NA	NA	TRBV30	TRBJ2-1
TGTGCCAGCAGTTTATTTAATTCACCCCTCCACTTT	CASSLFNSPLHF	NA	NA	TRBV27	TRBJ1-6
TGTGCCAGCTCACCCCGGGACAGGGTAGATAATTCACCCCTCCACTTT	CASSPRDRVDNSPLHF	TRBD1	NA	TRBV18	TRBJ1-6
TGCGCCAGCAGCTTGGGCGGGACTAGCGGACTATACTCCTACGAGCAGTACTTC	CASSLGGTSGLYSYEQYF	TRBD2	NA	TRBV5-1	TRBJ2-7
TGTGCCAGCAGCAATTTTGGACAGGGGTGGGAGACCCAGTACTTC	CASSNFGQGWETQYF	TRBD1	NA	TRBV5-4	TRBJ2-5
TGTGCCAGCAGCCAAACGAACAGCAACACCGGGGAGCTGTTTTTT	CASSQTNSNTGELFF	NA	NA	TRBV7-9	TRBJ2-2